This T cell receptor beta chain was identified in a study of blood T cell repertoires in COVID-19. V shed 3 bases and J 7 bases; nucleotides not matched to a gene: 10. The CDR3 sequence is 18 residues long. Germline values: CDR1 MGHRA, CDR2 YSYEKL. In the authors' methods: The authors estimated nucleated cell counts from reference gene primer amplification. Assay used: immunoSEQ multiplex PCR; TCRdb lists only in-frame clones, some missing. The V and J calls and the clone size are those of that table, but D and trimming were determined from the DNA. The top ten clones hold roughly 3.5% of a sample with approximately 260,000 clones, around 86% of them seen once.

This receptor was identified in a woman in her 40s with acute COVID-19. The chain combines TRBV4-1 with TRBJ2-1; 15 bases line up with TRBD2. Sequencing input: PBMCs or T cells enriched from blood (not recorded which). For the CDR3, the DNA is TGCGCCAGCAGCCACGGACTAGCGGGAGGGCCGAGGTTAAATGAGCAGTTCTTC. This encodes CASSHGLAGGPRLNEQFF.